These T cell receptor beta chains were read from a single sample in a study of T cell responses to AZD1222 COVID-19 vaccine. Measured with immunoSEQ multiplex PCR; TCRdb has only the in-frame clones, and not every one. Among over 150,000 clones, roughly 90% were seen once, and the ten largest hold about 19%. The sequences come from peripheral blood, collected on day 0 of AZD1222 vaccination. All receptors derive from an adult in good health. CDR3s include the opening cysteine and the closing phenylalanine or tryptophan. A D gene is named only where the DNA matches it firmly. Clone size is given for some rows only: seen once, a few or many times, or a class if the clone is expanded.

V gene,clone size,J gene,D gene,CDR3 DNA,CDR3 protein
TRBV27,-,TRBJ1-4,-,TGTGCCAGCAGTGAGACCCAAATCTCCGGGGCAGCCACAAATGAAAAACTGTTTTTT,CASSETQISGAATNEKLFF
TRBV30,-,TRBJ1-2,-,TGTGCCTGGAGTACTGGGACGCCTATAGGGGGTGGCTACACCTTC,CAWSTGTPIGGGYTF
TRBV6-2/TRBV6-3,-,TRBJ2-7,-,TGTGCCAGCGGCCGGCCGAGGCTACAGCTATACGAGCAGTACTTC,CASGRPRLQLYEQYF
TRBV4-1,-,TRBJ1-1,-,TGCGCCAGCAGCCAGGTTAGCGCAGCGATGAACACTGAAGCTTTCTTT,CASSQVSAAMNTEAFF
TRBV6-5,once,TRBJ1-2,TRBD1,TGTGCCAGCAGTTCCACTCCCGACAGGGTTGGCGGCTACACCTTC,CASSSTPDRVGGYTF
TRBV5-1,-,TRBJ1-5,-,TGCGCCAGCAGCTCCGGACCGGGGGGCGGCAATCAGCCCCAGCATTTT,CASSSGPGGGNQPQHF
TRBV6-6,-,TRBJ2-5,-,TGTGCCAGCAGTTCATTGGGGGGCTCATACCAAGAGACCCAGTACTTC,CASSSLGGSYQETQYF
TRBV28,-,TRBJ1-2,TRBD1,TGTGCCAGCAGTAGGACAGGGCACTATGGCTACACCTTC,CASSRTGHYGYTF
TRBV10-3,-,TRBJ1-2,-,TGTGCCATCAGTGAAGCCGCTCGGGGTCACGGTGGCTACACCTTC,CAISEAARGHGGYTF
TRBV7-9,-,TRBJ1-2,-,TGTGCCAGCAGCCAGATCCTCAGACAGCGGGATGGCTACACCTTC,CASSQILRQRDGYTF
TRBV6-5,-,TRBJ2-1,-,TGTGCCAGCAGCAAAGCGGCAAGCTCCTACAATGAGCAGTTCTTC,CASSKAASSYNEQFF
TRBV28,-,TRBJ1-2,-,TGTGCCAGCAGTTTAGGGAGCGGCCAGGGAAGGTACACCTTC,CASSLGSGQGRYTF
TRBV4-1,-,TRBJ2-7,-,TGCGCCAGCAGCCAAGAGGGACCGGGGCAGGGGTACGAGCAGTACTTC,CASSQEGPGQGYEQYF
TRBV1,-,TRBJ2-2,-,TGCACCAGCACCCAGCGGGAGAGGACCGGGGAGCTGTTTTTT,CTSTQRERTGELFF
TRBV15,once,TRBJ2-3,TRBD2,TGTGCCACCAGAAAGCGGGGGGGCACAGATACGCAGTATTTT,CATRKRGGTDTQYF
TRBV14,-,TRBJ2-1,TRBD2,TGTGCCAGCAGCCTTAATGTGAGGACTAGCTTCAATGAGCAGTTCTTC,CASSLNVRTSFNEQFF
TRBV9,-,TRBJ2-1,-,TGTGCCAGCAGCGTAGATTTTCAGGCGAGTCATGAGCAGTTCTTC,CASSVDFQASHEQFF
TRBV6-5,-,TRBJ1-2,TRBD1,TGTGCCAGCAGTACCACAGGGGGACAGGGCTATGGCTACACCTTC,CASSTTGGQGYGYTF
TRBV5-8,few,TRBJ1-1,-,TGTGCCAGCAGCTTCCTAACTGAAGCTTTCTTT,CASSFLTEAFF
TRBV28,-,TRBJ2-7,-,TGTGCCAGCAGGACTCCGGGACGGCCCTACGAGCAGTACTTC,CASRTPGRPYEQYF
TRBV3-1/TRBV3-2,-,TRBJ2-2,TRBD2,TGTGCCAGCAGCTCTGTAGCGGGACTGAACACCGGGGAGCTGTTTTTT,CASSSVAGLNTGELFF
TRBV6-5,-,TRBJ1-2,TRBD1,TGTGCCAGCAGTTACTCTCCGGGACAGAGTTATGGCTACACCTTC,CASSYSPGQSYGYTF
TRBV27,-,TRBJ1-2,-,TGTGCCAGCAGCCCAATCGGGGGACGGGGCTACACCTTC,CASSPIGGRGYTF
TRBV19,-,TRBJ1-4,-,TGTGCCAGCTCATTACAGGGAACTAATGAAAAACTGTTTTTT,CASSLQGTNEKLFF
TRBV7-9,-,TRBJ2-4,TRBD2,TGTGCCAGCAGCTTAGTAGCGGGGGGGCTTTTTGACAAAAACATTCAGTACTTC,CASSLVAGGLFDKNIQYF
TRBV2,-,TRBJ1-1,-,TGTGCCAGCAGTGAAGAGGGCTACACTGAAGCTTTCTTT,CASSEEGYTEAFF
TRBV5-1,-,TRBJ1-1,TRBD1,TGCGCCAGCAGCCCGAAGGACAGGGGGAACACTGAAGCTTTCTTT,CASSPKDRGNTEAFF
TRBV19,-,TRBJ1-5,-,TGTGCCAAAGGGGACACTCCGGGCAGGATCGGCAATCAGCCCCAGCATTTT,CAKGDTPGRIGNQPQHF
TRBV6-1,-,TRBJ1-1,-,TGTGCCAGCAGTGAAGGGGGGGGCACTGAAGCTTTCTTT,CASSEGGGTEAFF
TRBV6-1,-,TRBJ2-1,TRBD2,TGTGCCAGCAGTGATCCCGGGACTAGCGGGGGCCATTACAATGAGCAGTTCTTC,CASSDPGTSGGHYNEQFF
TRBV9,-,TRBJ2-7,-,TGTGCCAGCAGCGTAGCAGATACAACCTACGAGCAGTACTTC,CASSVADTTYEQYF
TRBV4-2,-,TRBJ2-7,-,TGTGCCAGCAGCCAAGATGAAGGGCAGGGCTACGAGCAGTACTTC,CASSQDEGQGYEQYF
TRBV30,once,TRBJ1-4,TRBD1,TGTGCCTGGAGCAACGGACAGGGGAATGAAAAACTGTTTTTT,CAWSNGQGNEKLFF
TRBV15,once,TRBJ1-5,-,TGTGCCACCAGCAGAGATCCTTTTCAGCCCCAGCATTTT,CATSRDPFQPQHF
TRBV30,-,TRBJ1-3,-,TGTGCCTGGAGTGTTTCGGGAAACACCATATATTTT,CAWSVSGNTIYF
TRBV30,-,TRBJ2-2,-,TGTGCCTGGAGTGTAAGGAGGGGCCAGGAGACCGGGGAGCTGTTTTTT,CAWSVRRGQETGELFF
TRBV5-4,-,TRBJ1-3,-,TGTGCCAGCAGCTTGGGTATGGCTAATGGAAACACCATATATTTT,CASSLGMANGNTIYF
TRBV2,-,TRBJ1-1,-,TGTGCCAGCAGATCGGACCAGGTTGGGACTGAAGCTTTCTTT,CASRSDQVGTEAFF
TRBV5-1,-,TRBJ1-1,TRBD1,TGCGCCAGCAGCCTCCTGGGACAGGTGAACACTGAAGCTTTCTTT,CASSLLGQVNTEAFF
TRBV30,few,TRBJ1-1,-,TGTGCCTCGACCCGGACTGAAGCTTTCTTT,CASTRTEAFF
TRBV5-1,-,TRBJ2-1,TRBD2,TGCGCCAGCAGCCATGGACTAGCGGGGGGGCTAAACTACAATGAGCAGTTCTTC,CASSHGLAGGLNYNEQFF
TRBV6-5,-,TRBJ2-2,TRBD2,TGTGCCAGCACCGAGCGGGGGGTCACCGGGGAGCTGTTTTTT,CASTERGVTGELFF
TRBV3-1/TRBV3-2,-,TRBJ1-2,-,TGTGCCAGCAGCCAGGCACCAGGGAACTATGGCTACACCTTC,CASSQAPGNYGYTF
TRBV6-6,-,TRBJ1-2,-,TGTGCCAGCAGTTACGCCTTAGCTAACTATGGCTACACCTTC,CASSYALANYGYTF
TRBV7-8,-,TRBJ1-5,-,TGTGCCAGCAGCTCCCTAGTATTGGGGGTTGGCAATCAGCCCCAGCATTTT,CASSSLVLGVGNQPQHF
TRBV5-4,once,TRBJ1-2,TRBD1,TGTGCCAGCAGCTCACAGGGGCTTAACTATGGCTACACCTTC,CASSSQGLNYGYTF
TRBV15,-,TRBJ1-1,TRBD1,TGTGCCACCAGCAGAGAAAGGACAGGGGGATTCGCTGAAGCTTTCTTT,CATSRERTGGFAEAFF
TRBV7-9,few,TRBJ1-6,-,TGTGCCAGCAGCTTATCTGACGGCTATTCACCCCTCCACTTT,CASSLSDGYSPLHF
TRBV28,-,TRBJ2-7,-,TGTGCCACTGAATTTCCCCGGGGGGCAGTAGGGCAGTACTTC,CATEFPRGAVGQYF
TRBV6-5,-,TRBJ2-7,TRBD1,TGTGCCAGCAGTTACGGGACAGGGTTTTCCTACGAGCAGTACTTC,CASSYGTGFSYEQYF
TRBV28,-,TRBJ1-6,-,TGTGCCAGCAGTACCAACAGGAGAAATTCACCCCTCCACTTT,CASSTNRRNSPLHF
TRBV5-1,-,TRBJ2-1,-,TGCGCCAGCAGCTTAGTGGTACATGATGAGCAGTTCTTC,CASSLVVHDEQFF
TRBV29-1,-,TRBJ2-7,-,TGCAGCGCTTGGGCCCCAAACTACGAGCAGTACTTC,CSAWAPNYEQYF
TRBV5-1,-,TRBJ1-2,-,TGCGCCAGCAGCTTCTCTCGCACGGGGAACGACTATGGCTACACCTTC,CASSFSRTGNDYGYTF
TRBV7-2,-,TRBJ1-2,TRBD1,TGTGCCAGCAGCGCCCCCCGGGACAGGGATCACTATGGCTACACCTTC,CASSAPRDRDHYGYTF
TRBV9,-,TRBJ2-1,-,TGTGCCAGCAGCGTAGCTCCGGGAGCCGCCTCCTACAATGAGCAGTTCTTC,CASSVAPGAASYNEQFF
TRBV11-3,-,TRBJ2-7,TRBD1,TGTGCCAGCAGCTCCGGGGACAGGTACGAGCAGTACTTC,CASSSGDRYEQYF
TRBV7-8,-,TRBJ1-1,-,TGTGCCAGCAGCCCTAAAATTGTTGTAGGGACGAACACTGAAGCTTTCTTT,CASSPKIVVGTNTEAFF
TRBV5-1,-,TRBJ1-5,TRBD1,TGCGCCAGCAGCTTGGAGGGACAGGGTGATCAGCCCCAGCATTTT,CASSLEGQGDQPQHF